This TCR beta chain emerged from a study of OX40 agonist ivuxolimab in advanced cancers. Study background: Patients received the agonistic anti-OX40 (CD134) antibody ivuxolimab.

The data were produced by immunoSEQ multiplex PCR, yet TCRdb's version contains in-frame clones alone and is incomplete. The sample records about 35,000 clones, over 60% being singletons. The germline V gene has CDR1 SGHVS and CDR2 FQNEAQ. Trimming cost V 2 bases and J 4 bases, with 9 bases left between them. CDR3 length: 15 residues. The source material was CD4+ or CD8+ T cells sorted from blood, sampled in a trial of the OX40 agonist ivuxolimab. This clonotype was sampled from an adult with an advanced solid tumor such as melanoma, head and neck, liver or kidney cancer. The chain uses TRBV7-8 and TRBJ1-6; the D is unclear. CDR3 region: CASSLNEQYNSPLHF. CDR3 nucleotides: TGTGCCAGCAGCTTAAATGAGCAGTATAATTCACCCCTCCACTTT.